Listed here are 9 T cell receptor beta chains from one sample, sequenced in a study of T cell repertoires in cytomegalovirus infection. TCRdb used MiXCR to reprocess the reads, holding one entry per CDR3 protein. This sample has roughly 990,000 distinct CDR3 sequences, with around 30% found just once. Which antigens these TCRs recognize remains unknown. The sample here was cultured CD8+ T cells from PBMCs, taken from culture after CMV antigen stimulation. These receptors were collected from a human donor in good health (CMV status not recorded). Some clones in this sample may be carry-over from other donors' samples.

The chain links TRBV27 to TRBJ1-5; D is ambiguous. CDR3 length: 14 residues. Germline V gene data show CDR1 as MNHEY and CDR2 as SMNVEV (reference sequence). Trimming removed 8 bases from V and 1 base from J, with 12 bases in between. CDR3 in DNA: TGTGCCAGCTCGGAAGGGATAAGCAATCAGCCCCAGCATTTT. It codes for CASSEGISNQPQHF.

The chain is built from TRBV9 and TRBJ1-1; 7 nucleotides agree with TRBD1. J gave up 5 bases and V 0 bases, and 10 bases lay outside the gene matches. CDR3 length: 16 residues. Germline CDR1 and CDR2: SGDLS and YYNGEE. The DNA for the CDR3 is TGTGCCAGCAGCGTAGACAGAGGGGGCGTCGGGACTGAAGCTTTCTTT. It codes for CASSVDRGGVGTEAFF.

In its sample, this clonotype was seen a few times. The V and J genes are TRBV6-2 or TRBV6-3 and TRBJ2-7, with 7 bases lining up with TRBD1. V gave up 6 bases and J gave up 1 base; unmatched junction bases: 9. The germline V gene encodes CDR1 MNHEY and CDR2 SVGEGT. The CDR3 totals 15 residues. The CDR3 DNA reads TGTGCCAGCAGGATCGGGACAGACGGTTCCTACGAGCAGTACGTC. Its protein product is CASRIGTDGSYEQYV.

This clonotype showed up just a few times. V usage is TRBV20-1 and J usage is TRBJ1-4, with a possible D match to TRBD1 (6 bases). The CDR3 extends over 13 amino acids. The ends were cut back, 3 bases at V and 8 bases at J, with 13 bases in the middle. CDR1 and CDR2 from the germline V gene are DFQATT and SNEGSKA (reference sequence). The DNA for the CDR3 is TGCAGTGCTAGTACGGGGGGCAAGGAAAAACTGTTTTTT. This translates into CSASTGGKEKLFF.

The chain couples TRBV10-3 to TRBJ1-2; tentative D call: TRBD1 (6 bases). The CDR3 length is 15 residues. CDR1 and CDR2 from the germline V gene are ENHRY and SYGVKD. Trimming removed 3 bases at V and 2 bases at J, with 13 bases between. As DNA, the CDR3 is TGTGCCATCAGTGAAGGCAGGGGACCAAACTATGGCTACACCTTC. It translates to CAISEGRGPNYGYTF.

This clonotype appeared many times. This sequence joins TRBV6-1 and TRBJ2-7; D is tentatively TRBD1 or TRBD2 (5 bases each). Germline V gives CDR1 MNHNS, CDR2 SASEGT. This CDR3 has 17 residues. Trimming took off 2 bases at V and 1 base at J, with 18 bases between the two ends. The CDR3 DNA reads as TGTGCCAGCAGTGAAATATTATGGGGGAAGGGATCCTACGAGCAGTACGTC. This gives the protein CASSEILWGKGSYEQYV.

The rearrangement uses TRBV5-1 and TRBJ2-7, with TRBD2 as a possible D gene (6 bases). The CDR3 covers 14 residues. V lost 4 bases to trimming and J lost 0 bases, with 11 bases between them. The germline V gene encodes CDR1 SGHRS and CDR2 YFSETQ. The CDR3 sequence is CASSLRTTSYEQYF. The CDR3 DNA is TGCGCCAGCAGCCTTCGGACTACCTCCTACGAGCAGTACTTC.

This clonotype was seen many times. V is TRBV12-3 or TRBV12-4 and J is TRBJ2-2; no reliable D call. The CDR3 sequence is 15 residues long. V shed 3 bases and J shed 0 bases, with 8 bases lying between them. CDR3 loop: CASSFTETNTGELFF. The CDR3 coding sequence is TGTGCCAGCAGTTTCACCGAAACGAACACCGGGGAGCTGTTTTTT.

The chain is built from TRBV27 and TRBJ2-7; D call uncertain. Between the trimmed V and J ends, which lost 6 bases and 6 bases, there was a span of 18 bases. Germline loops: CDR1 MNHEY, CDR2 SMNVEV (reference sequence). The CDR3 spans 14 residues. CDR3 bases: TGTGCCAGCAGCCCCGGGTTAGCTGCAGGCGAGCAGTACGTC. Amino acid sequence: CASSPGLAAGEQYV.